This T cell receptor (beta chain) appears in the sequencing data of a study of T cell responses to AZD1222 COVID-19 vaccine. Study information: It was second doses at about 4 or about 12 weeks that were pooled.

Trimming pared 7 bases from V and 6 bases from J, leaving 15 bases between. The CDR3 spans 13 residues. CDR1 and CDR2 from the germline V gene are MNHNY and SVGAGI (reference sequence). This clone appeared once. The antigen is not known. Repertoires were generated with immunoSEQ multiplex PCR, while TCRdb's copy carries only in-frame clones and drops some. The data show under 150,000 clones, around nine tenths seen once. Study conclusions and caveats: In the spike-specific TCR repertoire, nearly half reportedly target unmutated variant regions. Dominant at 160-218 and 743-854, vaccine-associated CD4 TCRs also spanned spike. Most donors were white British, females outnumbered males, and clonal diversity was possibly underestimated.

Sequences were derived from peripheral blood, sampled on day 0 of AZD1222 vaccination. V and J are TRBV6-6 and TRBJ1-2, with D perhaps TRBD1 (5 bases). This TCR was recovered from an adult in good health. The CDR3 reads CASKVPMGHGYTF. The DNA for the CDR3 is TGTGCCAGCAAAGTCCCAATGGGACATGGCTACACCTTC.